This T cell receptor (beta chain) was identified in a study of shared clonotypes between healthy human individuals. This clone appeared once. Other nucleotide sequences in the sample specify the same CDR3. Germline V gene data show CDR1 as SGHTA and CDR2 as FQGNSA. The V end lost 1 base, the J end lost 8 bases, and 5 bases lay between the germline ends. The CDR3 has 12 amino acids. Clones were read by immunoSEQ multiplex PCR, and TCRdb kept only the in-frame ones, dropping some. The sample holds some 2,500,000 clones, around 93% seen once. This chain uses TRBV7-2 with TRBJ1-4; no definite D call. The material sequenced was naive CD4+ T cells from PBMCs. The subset denotes: CD45RA+ positively selected. The clonotype was recovered from a man younger than 35 in good health. Some clones in this sample may be carry-over from other donors' samples. CDR3 nucleotides: TGTGCCAGCAGCTTAGTGGGCGAAAAACTGTTTTTT. Translating it yields CASSLVGEKLFF.